This section outlines one TCR beta chain sequence together with its context. Its matching antigen is unknown. RNA transcripts were the template, and TCR beta CDR3 regions were amplified from them. In the first round, RT-PCR was carried out with HTBI primers, and a multiplex PCR formed the second round. TCRdb independently ran MiXCR on the multiplex PCR reads; one entry per CDR3 protein. Of 40,000 or so distinct CDR3 sequences in the sample, more than 45% were seen once. A duration under 3 months, NOSPECS ≥4, CAS ≥3 and moderate-to-severe activity characterized the donors with ophthalmopathy. Fresh peripheral blood (approximately 10 ml) yielded the PBMCs. Deletions cut 4 bases from V and 2 bases from J, with 8 bases between. The CDR3 contains 13 residues. Per the germline V gene, CDR1 is SNHLY and CDR2 is FYNNEI. The sample belongs to a study of Graves' ophthalmopathy and Graves' hyperthyroidism. Broader study findings: In blood, most expanded thyroid clonotypes above 0.001 frequency were also detected.

The sample taken for sequencing was peripheral blood. This clonotype was obtained from an adult man with Graves' ophthalmopathy. The J gene is TRBJ2-5, the V gene TRBV2; no firm D call. CDR3: CASSVSVQETQYF. CDR3 DNA sequence: TGTGCCAGCAGTGTTTCTGTACAAGAGACCCAGTACTTC.